This TCR beta chain was documented in a study of T cell responses to AZD1222 COVID-19 vaccine. A single count supports this clone. J lost 2 bases, V lost 8 bases, and 7 bases had no gene match. The CDR3 sequence is 14 residues long. Germline CDR1 reads MNHEY; CDR2 reads SVGAGI. TCRdb's copy holds only in-frame clones and misses some; the assay was immunoSEQ multiplex PCR. Among roughly 99,000 clones, 80% to 95% were seen once, and the ten largest hold roughly 8.7%. Sequences were derived from peripheral blood, sampled 28 days after the second AZD1222 dose. This clonotype was obtained from an adult who received the AZD1222 COVID-19 vaccine. The genes are TRBV6-5 and TRBJ1-2, with 8 bases lining up with TRBD1. In nucleotides, the CDR3 is TGTGCCAGCGGGGGGGACAGGCGAAACTATGGCTACACCTTC. Translated: CASGGDRRNYGYTF.